This T cell receptor (beta chain) was recorded in a study of blood T cell repertoires in COVID-19 (dated by TCRdb to 2018 to 2021). Study-wide context: Collaborator samples came from the United States, Italy and Spain and covered acute and convalescent phases of COVID-19. The material from the prospective study consisted of cDNA or gDNA derived from T cells, B-cell-depleted T cells, or PBMCs. Subjects who had been exposed to COVID-19, were actively infected with it, or had recovered from it provided the deeply sampled blood TCRbeta repertoires that made up the dataset. A freely available public database, intended as a resource for researchers studying the immune response to SARS-CoV-2, is where the repertoires were released. Samples were obtained from the ongoing ImmuneRACE study (first 160 participants) and from 1,254 subjects provided by 6 global collaborators. Sample metadata almost always included a de-identified subject ID, COVID-19 status, age in years and sex. Where HLA class I and class II types were available, the types were taken from metadata supplied by the sample provider, not from assay-based typing. The investigation overall reported the following: How much clinical and demographic metadata was included differed by source and by participant, and the metadata was provided uncurated.

V loses 5 bases, J loses 0 bases, and the germline ends lie 10 bases apart. From cysteine to phenylalanine, the CDR3 is 14 amino acids long. Of all the DNA, just the CDR3 is kept, 42 bases in frame from base 1. From the germline V gene (reference sequence), CDR1 is LGHDT and CDR2 is YNNKEL. Details on this clone: Its antigen target is currently unknown. Base-call qualities are not available, and no considerably larger clone is one nucleotide away.

TCRbeta CDR3 regions were amplified from genomic DNA using the immunoSEQ Assay, a bias-controlled multiplex PCR. The paper's processing steps were these. Nucleated cell counts per sample were estimated from amplification of reference gene primers within the assay. To quantify the absolute abundance of each unique TCRbeta CDR3 rearrangement, sequence reads were collapsed and filtered. For each sample, productive Simpson clonality was calculated as the square root of Simpson's diversity index over productive rearrangements. TCRdb carries this immuneACCESS record with in-frame sequences only. Its versions omit some clonotypes, under half of them owing to an unresolved V gene in the studies checked, with the rest unexplained. The D gene and trimming were derived from the DNA, and the V and J assignments and clone size from that table. Counted in this sample were over 200,000 clones; about 84% of them appeared once. The ten top clones hold approximately 8% of the sample.

At one collaborating source in Seattle, patients were enrolled during active infection and were followed longitudinally through the course of disease. Each collaborating institution followed its own protocols to collect whole blood in K2EDTA tubes. For TCRbeta analysis, collaborators shipped samples as frozen whole blood, isolated PBMCs, or DNA extracted from either of those sample types. Sequencing was carried out using peripheral blood. The sequence came from an elderly woman with COVID-19, enrolled during active disease. In this chain, TRBV3-1 (or the pseudogene TRBV3-2) is recombined with TRBJ1-1; no D gene is confidently identified. The nucleotides read TGTGCCAGCAGCTCACAGCACATGAACACTGAAGCTTTCTTT. Its protein is CASSSQHMNTEAFF.